A single sample gave rise to the 10 T cell receptor beta chains below, sequenced in a study of shared clonotypes between healthy human individuals. Assay used: immunoSEQ multiplex PCR; TCRdb lists only in-frame clones, some missing. Of 1,500,000 or so clones detected, 97% to 99% appear once; the ten largest clones hold over 0.3%. Sequencing was performed on naive CD4+ T cells sorted from blood. The subset here: CD45RA+ positively selected. These TCRs come from a man aged 30 to 39 in good health.

This clone was recorded once. The J gene is TRBJ2-7, the V gene TRBV27; 9 nucleotides align to TRBD1. Germline-derived CDR1 and CDR2 are MNHEY and SMNVEV (reference sequence). Unmatched junction bases numbered 3, after V lost 0 bases and J lost 0 bases. This CDR3 region has 16 residues. CDR3 coding DNA: TGTGCCAGCAGTTTATCAGGGACAGGGAGCTCCTACGAGCAGTACTTC. As protein: CASSLSGTGSSYEQYF.

V is TRBV18 and J is TRBJ2-1; D possibly corresponds to TRBD1 (5 bases). The CDR3 has 20 residues. Trimming stripped 0 bases from V and 8 bases from J, with 29 bases between. Germline V gene lookup returns CDR1 KGHSH and CDR2 LQKENI. This CDR3 reads CASSPPDPRHLGRNAYEQFF. The CDR3 DNA reads TGTGCCAGCTCACCACCGGATCCTCGCCATCTGGGGCGAAACGCGTATGAGCAGTTCTTC.

The chain has TRBV30 and TRBJ2-3; D remains unclear. Deletions cut 0 bases from V and 2 bases from J, with 9 bases between. Germline V lookup: CDR1 GTSNPN, CDR2 SVGIG (reference sequence). This CDR3 region has 14 residues. The CDR3 spells CAWSVVAATDTQYF. DNA of the CDR3: TGTGCCTGGAGTGTAGTTGCCGCCACAGATACGCAGTATTTT.

The chain carries TRBV5-4 and TRBJ2-7; TRBD1 or TRBD2 may be the D gene (5 bases each). The CDR3 runs to 14 residues. Trimming left V 5 bases short and J 6 bases short, with 18 bases between. The V gene's germline CDR1 is SGHNT and CDR2 YYREEE (reference sequence). The CDR3: CASSRQGPRGEQYF. The CDR3 DNA sequence: TGTGCCAGCAGTCGGCAGGGTCCTCGGGGCGAGCAGTACTTC.

CDR3 amino acids: CASSLLPPGLSGSDEQFF. CDR3 in DNA: TGCGCCAGCAGCTTGCTACCTCCGGGACTCTCAGGGTCGGATGAGCAGTTCTTC. This chain uses TRBV5-1 with TRBJ2-1, with D possibly TRBD2 on 6 matching bases. Trimming stripped 1 base from V and 8 bases from J, with 25 bases between. The length of the CDR3 is 18 residues. Germline CDR1 and CDR2: SGHRS and YFSETQ.

This clone was found once. V usage is TRBV5-6 and J usage is TRBJ2-1; 12 nucleotides align to TRBD2. Germline lookup yields CDR1 SGHDT and CDR2 YYEEEE. CDR3 length: 16 residues. The V and J ends lost 2 bases and 4 bases, in that order; junction bases with no gene match: 4. The CDR3 bases are TGTGCCAGCAGCTTCCCTAGCGGGAGGGGGTACAATGAGCAGTTCTTC. Protein sequence: CASSFPSGRGYNEQFF.

The chain couples TRBV5-4 to TRBJ2-5; TRBD1 matches 8 bases. J was trimmed by 4 bases and V by 4 bases; bases with no gene match: 9. The CDR3 is 15 residues long. In germline, CDR1 is SGHNT, CDR2 YYREEE (reference sequence). The CDR3 here is CASSQSGQGVETQYF. The CDR3 DNA reads as TGTGCCAGCAGCCAATCAGGACAGGGCGTAGAGACCCAGTACTTC.

The gene calls are TRBV27 and TRBJ1-4, with 11 bases identical to TRBD1. Germline CDR1 is MNHEY and CDR2 is SMNVEV (reference sequence). The CDR3 runs to 17 residues. V shed 8 bases and J 7 bases; nucleotides not matched to a gene: 15. DNA of the CDR3: TGTGCCAGCCGCCCCCACTTTGGACAGGGGGCGGGTGAAAAACTGTTTTTT. Encoded protein: CASRPHFGQGAGEKLFF.

This clone was seen a single time. This chain uses TRBV9 with TRBJ1-1, with D possibly matching TRBD1 (6 bases). V was trimmed by 0 bases and J by 1 base, leaving 10 bases between them. This CDR3 comprises 15 residues. Per germline, CDR1 SGDLS and CDR2 YYNGEE. This chain's CDR3 is CASSVAGTPNTEAFF. The DNA for the CDR3 is TGTGCCAGCAGCGTAGCCGGGACACCGAACACTGAAGCTTTCTTT.

This chain joins TRBV5-1 and TRBJ2-2; 7 nucleotides align to TRBD1. This CDR3 has 13 amino acids. V was pared by 9 bases and J by 6 bases, with 8 bases of the junction left unmatched. Germline V gene lookup returns CDR1 SGHRS and CDR2 YFSETQ. The CDR3 is CATRQGGSGELFF. For the CDR3, the DNA is TGCGCCACTAGACAGGGTGGTTCCGGGGAGCTGTTTTTT. Combining the CDR3 with reference TRBV5-1 and TRBJ2-2 gives the whole variable domain KAGVTQTPRYLIKTRGQQVTLSCSPISGHRSVSWYQQTPGQGLQFLFEYFSETQRNKGNFPGRFSGRQFSNSRSEMNVSTLELGDSALYLCATRQGGSGELFFGEGSRLTVL.